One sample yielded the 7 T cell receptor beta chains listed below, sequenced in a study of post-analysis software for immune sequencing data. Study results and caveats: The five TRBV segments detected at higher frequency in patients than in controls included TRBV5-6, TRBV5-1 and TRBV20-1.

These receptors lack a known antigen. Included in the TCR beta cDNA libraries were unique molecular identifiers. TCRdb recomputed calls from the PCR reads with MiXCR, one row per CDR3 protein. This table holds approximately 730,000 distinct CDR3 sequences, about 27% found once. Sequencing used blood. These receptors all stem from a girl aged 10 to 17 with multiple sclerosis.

CDR3 bases: TGTGCCAGCAGCTCAGTCCCGGGGGACCACTACAATGAGCAGTTCTTC. Protein sequence: CASSSVPGDHYNEQFF. The rearrangement uses TRBV5-5 and TRBJ2-1; D is possibly TRBD2 (6 bases). This CDR3 has 16 amino acids. The germline V gene encodes CDR1 SGHKS and CDR2 YYEKEE (reference sequence). Trimming removed 3 bases at V and 3 bases at J, with 16 bases between.

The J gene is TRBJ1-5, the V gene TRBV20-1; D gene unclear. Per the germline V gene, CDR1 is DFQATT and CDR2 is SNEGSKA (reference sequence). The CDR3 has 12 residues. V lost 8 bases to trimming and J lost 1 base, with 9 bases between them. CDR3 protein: CSTRWSNQPQHF. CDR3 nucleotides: TGCAGTACTCGGTGGAGCAATCAGCCCCAGCATTTT.

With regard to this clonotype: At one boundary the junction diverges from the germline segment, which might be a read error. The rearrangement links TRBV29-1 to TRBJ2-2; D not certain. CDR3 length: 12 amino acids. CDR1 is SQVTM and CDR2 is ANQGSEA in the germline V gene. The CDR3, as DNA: TGCAGCGCTGAACGTGGGGCCGGGGAGCTGTTTTTT. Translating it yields CSAERGAGELFF.

CDR3 bases: TGTGCCAGCAGCGCTTGGACAGGGAGGGCAGATACGCAGTATTTT. It yields the protein CASSAWTGRADTQYF. The V and J genes are TRBV9 and TRBJ2-3; D possibly corresponds to TRBD1 (8 bases). This CDR3 is 15 amino acids long. Germline CDR1 SGDLS, CDR2 YYNGEE. Between the trimmed V and J ends, which lost 3 bases and 4 bases, there was a span of 15 bases.

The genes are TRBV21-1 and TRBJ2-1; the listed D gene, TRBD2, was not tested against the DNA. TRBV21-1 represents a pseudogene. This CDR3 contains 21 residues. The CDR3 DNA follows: TGTGCCAGCAGCAAGCAGCTAGCGACTAGAGGGGGGACCACATCCTACAATGAGCAGTTCTTC. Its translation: CASSKQLATRGGTTSYNEQFF.

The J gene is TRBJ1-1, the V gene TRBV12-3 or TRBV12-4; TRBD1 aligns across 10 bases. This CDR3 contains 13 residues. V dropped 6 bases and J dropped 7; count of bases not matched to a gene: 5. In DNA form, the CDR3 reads TGTGCCAGCAGACCGAGGACAGGGGGTGAAGCTTTCTTT. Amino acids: CASRPRTGGEAFF.

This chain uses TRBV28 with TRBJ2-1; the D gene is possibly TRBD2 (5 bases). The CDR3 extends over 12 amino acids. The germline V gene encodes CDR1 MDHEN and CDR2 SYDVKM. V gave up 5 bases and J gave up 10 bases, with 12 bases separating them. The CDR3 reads CASSPAQREQFF. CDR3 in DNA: TGTGCCAGCAGTCCCGCCCAGCGGGAGCAGTTCTTC.